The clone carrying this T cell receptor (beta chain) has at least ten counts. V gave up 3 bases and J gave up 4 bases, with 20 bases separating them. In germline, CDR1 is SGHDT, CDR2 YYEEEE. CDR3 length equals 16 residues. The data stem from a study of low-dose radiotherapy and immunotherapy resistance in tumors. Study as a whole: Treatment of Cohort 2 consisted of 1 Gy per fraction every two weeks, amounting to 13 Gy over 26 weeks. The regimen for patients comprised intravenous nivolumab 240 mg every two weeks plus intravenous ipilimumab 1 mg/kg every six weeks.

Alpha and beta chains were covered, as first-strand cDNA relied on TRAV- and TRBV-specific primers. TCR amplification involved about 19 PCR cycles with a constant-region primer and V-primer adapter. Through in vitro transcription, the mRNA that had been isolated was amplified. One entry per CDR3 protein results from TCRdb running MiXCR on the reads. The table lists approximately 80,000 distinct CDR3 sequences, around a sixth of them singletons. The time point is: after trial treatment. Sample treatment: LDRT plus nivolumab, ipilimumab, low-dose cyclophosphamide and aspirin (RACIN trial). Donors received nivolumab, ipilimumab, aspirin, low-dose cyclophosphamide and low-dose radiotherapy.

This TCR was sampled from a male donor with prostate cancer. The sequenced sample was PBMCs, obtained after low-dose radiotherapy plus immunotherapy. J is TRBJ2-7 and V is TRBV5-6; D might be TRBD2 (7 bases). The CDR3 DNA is TGTGCCAGCAGCTGGGGGGGGACAAGCAAAAGATACGAGCAGTACTTC. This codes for CASSWGGTSKRYEQYF.